The rows below give T cell receptor beta chains drawn from one sample of a study of cytomegalovirus exposure and HLA in healthy donors. The protocol was immunoSEQ multiplex PCR, while the TCRdb copy is restricted to in-frame clones and leaves out a portion. This sample yields roughly 100,000 clones, of which more than 60% are seen a single time; 8.6% belongs to the top ten. The sample was PBMCs. The receptors were gathered from a woman aged 40 to 55 in good health and CMV-seropositive. Both conserved end residues are part of each CDR3.

>TRBV4-1|15|TRBJ1-2
CASSQDRAGNYGYTF
>TRBV19|14|TRBJ1-1
CASSTDRVWAQAFF
>TRBV5-1|15|TRBJ2-1
CASSLASGSWNEQFF
>TRBV15|19|TRBJ2-7
CATSRTEIPMGGGEDEQYF
>TRBV4-1|17|TRBJ2-3
CASSQWTGGVIKDTQYF
>TRBV5-1|15|TRBJ1-1
CASSLTGRLNTEAFF
>TRBV12-5|16|TRBJ2-1
CASGLGLAGVYNEQFF
>TRBV5-1|16|TRBJ2-3
CASSLPRGGLTDTQYF
>TRBV29-1|12|TRBJ1-2
CAAQGLNYGYTF
>TRBV7-3|15|TRBJ2-3
CASSLTGIAGGTQYF
>TRBV6-6|16|TRBJ1-4
CASTLGTGRVNEKLFF
>TRBV11-1|15|TRBJ2-3
CASTPGGGPSYTQYF
>TRBV5-5|14|TRBJ2-5
CASGRGQGVETQYF
>TRBV28|14|-
CASTLGQAPYEQYF
>TRBV5-6|13|TRBJ2-7
CASSLWQAYEQYF
>TRBV5-4|14|TRBJ2-3
CASSPGTGADTQYF
>TRBV2|13|TRBJ1-1
CASSVGGGGEAFF